This T cell receptor beta chain stems from a study of cytomegalovirus exposure and HLA in healthy donors. 13 Jbeta primers and 60 Vbeta primers were used for the PCR. Measured with immunoSEQ multiplex PCR; TCRdb has only the in-frame clones, and not every one. The table records fewer than 250,000 clones, roughly 83% of them present only once. V trimming: 5 bases; J trimming: 3 bases; junction bases outside the gene matches: 7. The CDR3 length is 15 residues. Germline CDR1 SGHVS, CDR2 FQNEAQ. The sequencing sample was made of PBMCs. This sequence was found in a boy under 10 years old in good health and CMV-seronegative. This chain uses TRBV7-8 with TRBJ1-5; 7 bases match TRBD1. The CDR3 region is CASSPGQSLNQPQHF. DNA for the CDR3: TGTGCCAGCAGCCCGGGACAGAGCCTCAATCAGCCCCAGCATTTT.